Below are 8 T cell receptor beta chains sequenced from a single sample in a study of T-cell reconstitution after alpha-beta-depleted transplantation in children. Unique molecular identifiers were incorporated during preparation of the TCRbeta library. In TCRdb, the PCR reads were re-called with MiXCR into one record per CDR3 protein. This table has around 250,000 distinct CDR3 sequences, around 7.5% appearing once. Sequences were derived from PBMCs, mostly from graft donor cells, sampled 180 days after TCRalphabeta/CD19-depleted stem cell transplant. These receptors all stem from a male patient between 5 and 17 years old who had a stem cell transplant for acute lymphoblastic leukemia, so the T cells may come from the graft donor.

The chain joins TRBV19 to TRBJ1-5; D remains ambiguous. Trimming cost V 5 bases and J 3 bases, with 17 bases left between them. Germline lookup yields CDR1 LNHDA and CDR2 SQIVND (reference sequence). This CDR3 is 16 amino acids long. The CDR3 region has the DNA TGTGCCAGTAGTCCGTGGACCGGGGAGGACAATCAGCCCCAGCATTTT. This codes for CASSPWTGEDNQPQHF.

As concerns this clonotype: A much bigger clone sits one base away, suggesting this may be a read error. V usage is TRBV15 and J usage is TRBJ1-4; D is undetermined. CDR3 length: 13 amino acids. Trimming cost V 2 bases and J 8 bases, with 9 bases left between them. Germline V lookup: CDR1 LNHNV, CDR2 YYDKDF (reference sequence). The chain's CDR3 is CATSRSPGEKLFF. The CDR3 region has the DNA TGTGCCACCAGCAGATCACCGGGAGAAAAACTGTTTTTT.

Regarding this clonotype: This may stem from a read error, because a much larger clone lies one nucleotide away. The gene calls are TRBV30 and TRBJ2-2, with TRBD2 matching over 8 bases. The CDR3 totals 17 residues. From germline, CDR1 is GTSNPN and CDR2 SVGIG (reference sequence). V lost 8 bases to trimming and J lost 5 bases; unmatched junction nucleotides: 19. This CDR3 reads CATSLKGGTSGTGELFF. The CDR3 nucleotides read TGTGCCACCAGCTTAAAGGGTGGGACTAGTGGGACCGGGGAGCTGTTTTTT.

This clonotype was observed at least ten times. The chain uses TRBV4-1 and TRBJ2-7, with 12 bases aligning to TRBD2. The trim removed 0 bases at V and 6 bases at J, leaving 6 bases unmatched. The length of the CDR3 is 16 residues. Germline CDR1 MGHRA, CDR2 YSYEKL. The CDR3 DNA reads as TGCGCCAGCAGCCAAGATGGCAGACTAGCGGGGGCCGAGCAGTACTTC. Translated: CASSQDGRLAGAEQYF.

This clonotype was detected many times. This chain connects TRBV6-5 to TRBJ1-5; D remains unclear. This CDR3 contains 13 residues. Germline-derived CDR1 and CDR2 are MNHEY and SVGAGI. Trimming shortened V by 5 bases and J by 1 base, and 6 bases separated the two germline ends. CDR3 bases: TGTGCCAGCAGTAGGGTGAGCAATCAGCCCCAGCATTTT. It is translated as CASSRVSNQPQHF.

This chain links TRBV18 with TRBJ2-5, with 7 bases aligning to TRBD1. The ends lost 3 bases at V and 2 bases at J; junction bases unmatched: 6. Germline lookup yields CDR1 KGHSH and CDR2 LQKENI. This CDR3 has 15 amino acids. The CDR3 DNA reads as TGTGCCAGCTCACCTCCCTACAGGGGACAAGAGACCCAGTACTTC. Translated: CASSPPYRGQETQYF.

This clonotype was counted many times. The gene calls are TRBV12-3 or TRBV12-4 and TRBJ2-1; D gene unclear. The CDR3 runs 15 residues. V lost 7 bases, J lost 6 bases, and 19 bases lay in between. The CDR3 nucleotides are TGTGCCAGCACTTTGGGCGGATTTCGCCCCAATGAGCAGTTCTTC. Translated: CASTLGGFRPNEQFF.

The sample holds many counts of this clonotype. V gene TRBV28 combines with J gene TRBJ2-1; no firm D call. Trimming took off 10 bases at V and 4 bases at J, with 8 bases between the two ends. Germline V gives CDR1 MDHEN, CDR2 SYDVKM. This CDR3 is 11 amino acids long. The CDR3 reads CATLGYNEQFF. The CDR3 region has the DNA TGTGCCACGCTAGGGTACAATGAGCAGTTCTTC.